This note documents a single T cell receptor beta chain sequence. The antigen remains undetermined. This entry comes from a study of shared clonotypes between healthy human individuals. Overall study results and limits: Rarefaction indicated that sorted-subset sequencing remained incomplete although depth was large.

The CDR3 spans 17 residues. Germline V gene sequence: CDR1 MNHEY, CDR2 SMNVEV (reference sequence). V lost 9 bases to trimming and J lost 1 base; unmatched junction nucleotides: 11. About 30,000 T cell genomes (about 210 ng DNA) went into each sorted-subset replicate. The repertoire was sequenced with immunoSEQ multiplex PCR; TCRdb's copy has only in-frame clones and lacks some. The sample includes some 2,000,000 clones, about 95% of them seen just once. Terminally differentiated effector memory CD45RA+ cells were excluded from the naive CD8 cells, which were CD45RO-negative and positively selected for CCR7. All participating donors were Caucasian adults from Nashville, Tennessee.

The specimen was naive CD8+ T cells sorted from blood. The chain links TRBV27 to TRBJ2-7; 14 bases match TRBD2. This TCR derives from a man aged 18 to 29 in good health. In DNA, the CDR3 is TGTGCCAGTGGTCTCGGGACTAGCGGGAGTAGGTCCTACGAGCAGTACTTC. It translates to CASGLGTSGSRSYEQYF.